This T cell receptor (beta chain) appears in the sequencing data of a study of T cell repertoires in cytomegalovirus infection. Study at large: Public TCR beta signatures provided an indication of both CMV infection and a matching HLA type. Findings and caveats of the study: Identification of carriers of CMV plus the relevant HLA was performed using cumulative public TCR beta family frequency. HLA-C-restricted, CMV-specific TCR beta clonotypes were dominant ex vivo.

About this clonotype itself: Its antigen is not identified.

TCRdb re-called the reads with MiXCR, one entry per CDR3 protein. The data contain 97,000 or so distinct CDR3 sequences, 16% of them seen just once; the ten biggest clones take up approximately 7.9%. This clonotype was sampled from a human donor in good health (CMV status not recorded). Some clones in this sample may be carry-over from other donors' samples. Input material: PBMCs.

The CDR3 nucleotides read TGTGCCAGCAGCCCTCAGGGATTCAATCAGCCCCAGCATTTT. This sequence encodes CASSPQGFNQPQHF. The gene calls are TRBV4-2 and TRBJ1-5; perhaps TRBD1 as D (5 bases). The CDR3 runs to 14 residues. CDR1 and CDR2 from the germline V gene are LGHNA and YNFKEQ. V was clipped by 4 bases and J by 3 bases, with 10 bases between them.